This TCR beta chain was recovered during a study of beta chain features in type 1 diabetes. Notes on the study in general: Cells with high TCR expression could be over-represented by cDNA sequencing. Type 1 diabetes patients had moderately but significantly shorter TCRB CDR3s in all four CD4+ subsets.

As to this clone: Its target is unknown.

Naive, central memory, regulatory and stem cell-like memory cells within the CD4+ compartment were sorted using CD45RO/CCR7/CD25/CD127/CD95/CD27. Sequenced material consisted of expressed TCRB transcripts (all of the isolated RNA was reverse transcribed). Produced via immunoSEQ multiplex PCR; TCRdb's table is partial and in-frame only. The sample lists about 160,000 clones; around 8.6% were seen once. The sequenced sample was central memory CD4+ T cells from blood. The receptor's source is a woman between 18 and 29 years old with type 1 diabetes.

The CDR3: CASCTGAEGTQYF. For the CDR3, the DNA is TGTGCCAGCTGTACAGGGGCGGAGGGGACCCAGTACTTC. This chain joins TRBV28 and TRBJ2-5; D might be TRBD1 (7 bases). CDR1 and CDR2 from the germline V gene are MDHEN and SYDVKM. The CDR3 sequence is 13 residues long. The germline V and J ends were trimmed by 8 bases and 7 bases, with 17 bases remaining between them.